This T cell receptor (beta chain) was captured in a study of PD-1 blockade in classical Hodgkin lymphoma. Study-wide findings and caveats: Prior to therapy, complete responders displayed diversity much like that of newly diagnosed patients.

The trim removed 0 bases at V and 8 bases at J, leaving 6 bases unmatched. There are 15 residues in the CDR3. The germline CDR1 and CDR2 sequences are SGHAT and FQNNGV. Brentuximab vedotin exposure varied among the patients, all of whom had relapsed after autologous stem cell transplantation. Complete response, partial response or progressive disease constituted the best responses recorded. TCRdb's copy holds only in-frame clones and misses some; the assay was immunoSEQ multiplex PCR. This table holds roughly 70,000 clones, around 75% found once. With regard to this clone: Its antigen remains unidentified.

V is TRBV11-2 and J is TRBJ2-4; 8 positions match TRBD2. The starting material was peripheral blood mononuclear cells (PBMCs), obtained before the second cycle of nivolumab. The TCR comes from a human donor with classical Hodgkin lymphoma. The CDR3 here is CASSLEPSGRDIQYF. DNA of the CDR3: TGTGCCAGCAGCTTAGAACCTAGCGGGCGGGACATTCAGTACTTC.